A single sample is the source of the 18 T cell receptor beta chains below, sequenced in a study of response to subunit inactivated influenza vaccine (dated by TCRdb to the late 2010s). Library prep was done by RT-PCR. Instrument on record: Illumina HiSeq 2500. TCRdb applied fastp at Q25 and MiXCR to the public reads, then kept only in-frame beta chains. Entries that share a CDR3 protein sequence are merged under the most common genes and DNA. For this sample there are about 500,000 distinct CDR3 sequences; about 15% appear just once. Of the sample, 3% falls within the top ten clones. The source material was CD4+ T cells sorted from PBMCs, sampled around 25 months after vaccination. The receptors stem from a man in his fifties or sixties who received an inactivated influenza vaccine. Donor details come from another sample of the same person, matched by shared clones.

The rearrangement joins TRBV7-2 to TRBJ1-5; 10 bases match TRBD1. V lost 4 bases, J lost 5 bases, and 8 bases stayed unmatched. The CDR3 spans 16 residues. CDR1 SGHTA and CDR2 FQGNSA come from the germline V gene. CDR3 bases: TGTGCCAGCAGCTCTCCGGGACAGGGGCCCGATCAGCCCCAGCATTTT. This encodes CASSSPGQGPDQPQHF.

The CDR3 DNA reads as TGTGCCAGCAGCCTGGACAGGAAACTGTTTTTT. This gives the protein CASSLDRKLFF. The chain joins TRBV12-3 or TRBV12-4 to TRBJ1-4; 7 nucleotides agree with TRBD1. J was trimmed by 11 bases and V by 6 bases; bases with no gene match: 3. The CDR3 sequence is 11 residues long.

The rearrangement links TRBV12-3 or TRBV12-4 to TRBJ1-2; 10 positions agree with TRBD1. The CDR3 is made up of 14 amino acids. V gave up 6 bases and J gave up 5 bases; unmatched junction bases: 6. DNA for the CDR3: TGTGCCAGCAGCCTTCGGACAGGGGGTTATGGCTACACCTTC. Amino acid sequence: CASSLRTGGYGYTF.

The V call is TRBV6-2 or TRBV6-3, the J call TRBJ2-1; D is undetermined. Germline CDR1 and CDR2: MNHEY and SVGEGT. The CDR3 sequence is 15 residues long. Trimming removed 7 bases from V and 0 bases from J, with 13 bases in between. CDR3 sequence: CASTSGLSSYNEQFF. The DNA for the CDR3 is TGTGCCAGCACTTCCGGGCTTAGCTCCTACAATGAGCAGTTCTTC.

This clonotype was counted a few times. The CDR3 region is CASTPRQGGTGELFF. DNA of the CDR3: TGTGCCAGCACTCCGCGGCAGGGGGGCACCGGGGAGCTGTTTTTT. V is TRBV6-1 and J is TRBJ2-2, with D possibly being TRBD1 (7 bases). Germline CDR1 reads MNHNS; CDR2 reads SASEGT. V was pared by 7 bases and J by 4 bases, with 16 bases between. The CDR3 extends over 15 amino acids.

V and J are TRBV20-1 and TRBJ2-1; 8 nucleotides agree with TRBD2. The CDR3 consists of 14 residues. The trim removed 4 bases at V and 1 base at J, leaving 3 bases unmatched. Germline assignment: CDR1 DFQATT and CDR2 SNEGSKA (reference sequence). CDR3 in DNA: TGCAGTGCTACTATAGCGGGATCCTACAATGAGCAGTTCTTC. Amino acids: CSATIAGSYNEQFF.

The gene calls are TRBV4-3 and TRBJ2-3; D call uncertain. The CDR3 has 16 residues. Germline V CDR1 and CDR2: LGHNA, YSLEER. The V end was cut by 6 bases, the J end by 1 base, with 17 bases between. The CDR3 reads CASSQKARTGTDTQYF. Here the CDR3 DNA reads TGCGCCAGCAGTCAAAAGGCGAGGACGGGCACAGATACGCAGTATTTT.

The CDR3 is CSVEGGTGSYGTDTQYF. The CDR3, as DNA: TGCAGCGTTGAAGGTGGGACAGGGAGCTACGGCACAGATACGCAGTATTTT. The chain recombines TRBV29-1 with TRBJ2-3, with 9 positions matching TRBD1. J was trimmed by 1 base and V by 1 base; bases with no gene match: 9. This CDR3 region has 17 residues. The germline V gene has CDR1 SQVTM and CDR2 ANQGSEA.

The chain recombines TRBV12-3 or TRBV12-4 with TRBJ1-2, with a tentative D call TRBD1 (6 bases). CDR3 length: 13 residues. V shed 6 bases and J shed 2 bases, with 10 bases lying between them. CDR3 protein: CASRLGQNYGYTF. The CDR3 DNA is TGTGCCAGCAGACTTGGACAGAACTATGGCTACACCTTC.

The chain joins TRBV6-1 to TRBJ2-7; a weak D match, TRBD2 (5 bases). The CDR3 totals 12 residues. Germline V gene sequence: CDR1 MNHNS, CDR2 SASEGT. Trimming left V 8 bases short and J 0 bases short, with 8 bases between. CDR3 region: CASGEFSYEQYF. As DNA, the CDR3 is TGTGCCAGCGGGGAGTTCTCCTACGAGCAGTACTTC.

The rearrangement uses TRBV2 and TRBJ2-1, with D possibly being TRBD1 or TRBD2 (5 bases each). Trimming shortened V by 6 bases and J by 8 bases, and 8 bases separated the two germline ends. Germline values: CDR1 SNHLY, CDR2 FYNNEI. This CDR3 has 11 residues. CDR3 coding DNA: TGTGCCAGCAGCGGGGACCATGAGCAGTTCTTC. Its translation is CASSGDHEQFF.

This clonotype was detected a few times. The J gene is TRBJ2-7, the V gene TRBV30; 8 positions match TRBD1. Germline assignment: CDR1 GTSNPN and CDR2 SVGIG (reference sequence). V lost 0 bases and J lost 2; bases outside the gene matches: 9. This CDR3 has 16 amino acids. CDR3 loop: CAWSVTWTGSTYEQYF. The CDR3 DNA reads as TGTGCCTGGAGTGTAACTTGGACAGGGTCCACCTACGAGCAGTACTTC.

This clonotype was counted many times. This chain links TRBV7-9 with TRBJ1-1, with TRBD1 identical over 7 bases. The CDR3 covers 13 residues. Trimming at V came to 1 base and at J to 9 bases, leaving 5 bases not matched to a gene. Per germline, CDR1 SEHNR and CDR2 FQNEAQ (reference sequence). CDR3 loop: CASSLDLGQQAFF. In nucleotides, the CDR3 is TGTGCCAGCAGCTTAGATCTGGGACAGCAAGCTTTCTTT.

CDR3 loop: CSARPAGASYEQYF. CDR3 DNA: TGCAGTGCTAGGCCAGCGGGGGCTTCCTACGAGCAGTACTTC. The chain uses TRBV20-1 and TRBJ2-7; 8 bases align to TRBD2. The CDR3 covers 14 residues. V trimming: 3 bases; J trimming: 1 base; junction bases outside the gene matches: 5. CDR1 and CDR2 (germline): DFQATT, SNEGSKA (reference sequence).

In this sample, this clonotype turned up a few times. The chain links TRBV4-2 to TRBJ2-3, with D unresolved. The CDR3 spans 14 residues. V was pared by 1 base and J by 4 bases, with 9 bases between. Germline CDR1 and CDR2: LGHNA and YNFKEQ. The CDR3 sequence is CASSQAPGSDTQYF. The CDR3 coding sequence is TGTGCCAGCAGCCAAGCACCGGGTTCAGATACGCAGTATTTT.

This clonotype turned up a few times. The rearrangement joins TRBV2 to TRBJ2-1; no firm D call. V was cut by 3 bases and J by 0 bases, with 9 bases left in between. The germline V gene encodes CDR1 SNHLY and CDR2 FYNNEI. This CDR3 spans 15 amino acids. The CDR3: CASSDDLSSYNEQFF. For the CDR3, the DNA is TGTGCCAGCAGTGACGACTTGAGCTCCTACAATGAGCAGTTCTTC.

This clonotype was seen repeatedly, ten times or more. V usage is TRBV11-2 and J usage is TRBJ2-1; D is undetermined. Germline CDR1 is SGHAT and CDR2 is FQNNGV. This CDR3 is 15 amino acids long. V dropped 5 bases and J dropped 9 bases, with 20 bases sitting between them. The CDR3 coding sequence is TGTGCCAGCAGCCCAGCCGTTCGCTCTACAATTGAGCAGTTCTTC. Its translation is CASSPAVRSTIEQFF.

This clonotype was seen a handful of times. The chain couples TRBV11-2 to TRBJ2-7, with D possibly TRBD1 on 6 matching bases. CDR1 SGHAT and CDR2 FQNNGV come from the germline V gene. The CDR3 covers 17 residues. V lost 3 bases and J lost 0, with 18 bases in between. CDR3 in amino acids: CASSFSTRQGFSYEQYF. The CDR3 bases are TGTGCCAGCAGCTTTAGTACCCGGCAGGGGTTCTCCTACGAGCAGTACTTC.